The clone carrying this T cell receptor (beta chain) has a handful of counts. The source of the sample is a study of cytomegalovirus exposure and HLA in healthy donors. Turning to the study itself: Findings of an earlier analysis included around 120 million unique TCR beta sequences from 180 million or so T cells.

PCR was performed using 60 Vbeta and 13 Jbeta primers. The method was immunoSEQ multiplex PCR; TCRdb's version includes in-frame clones alone and lacks a portion of them. The sample carries around 140,000 clones, about 61% recorded once. The V and J ends lost 0 bases and 10 bases respectively, with 16 bases between them. The CDR3 extends over 15 amino acids. Germline V gene lookup returns CDR1 MNHNS and CDR2 SASEGT. The J gene is TRBJ2-1, the V gene TRBV6-1; D call uncertain. The sequencing input was PBMCs. The clonotype comes from a woman aged 40 to 50 in good health and CMV-seronegative. CDR3 in amino acids: CASSEAFRRSGEQFF. The CDR3 coding sequence is TGTGCCAGCAGTGAAGCGTTCAGACGGTCAGGCGAGCAGTTCTTC.